This T cell receptor (beta chain) was observed in a study of CD8+ T cells in alopecia areata. Treatment specified: oral pan-JAK inhibitor, 5-10 mg twice daily. V shed 4 bases and J shed 7 bases, with 14 bases lying between them. Per the germline V gene, CDR1 is SEHNR and CDR2 is FQNEAQ (reference sequence). The CDR3 is made up of 13 amino acids. Reverse transcribed after extraction, RNA yielded cDNA as the sequencing template. Method: immunoSEQ multiplex PCR; TCRdb's copy keeps in-frame clones and lacks some. Seen here are 60,000 to 85,000 clones, around 61% observed once, and the top ten hold 20% to 30%.

The receptor was derived from a human donor with alopecia areata. Here the sequenced sample was CD8+ T cells sorted from blood, taken at week 24, from a patient treated with tofacitinib. The chain carries TRBV7-9 and TRBJ2-7; D might be TRBD1 (6 bases). CDR3 in DNA: TGTGCCAGCAGCTCCGGACAGCCAGGGGAGCAGTACTTC. It translates to CASSSGQPGEQYF.